This record covers a single T cell receptor (beta chain). No antigen is known for it. The sample is drawn from a study of Ad26.COV2.S vaccination and SARS-CoV-2 variants. For the study at large: Donor got 5x10^10 or 1x10^11 viral particles of Ad26.COV2.S.

Treatment defined: approximately 18 received Ad26.COV2.S at low or high dose, single or two shots; several received placebo; per-sample allocation not given. At day 63 after the first vaccine or placebo injection, samples were drawn. An adult donor aged 18-55 years was enrolled in Boston. Whole-study findings and limits: Post-vaccination breadth of spike-specific CD8+ and CD4+ T cell responses was reportedly substantial.

Clones were read by immunoSEQ multiplex PCR, and TCRdb kept only the in-frame ones, dropping some. The sample has around 450,000 clones; roughly 89% are singletons. V was clipped by 5 bases and J by 4 bases, with 20 bases between them. Germline V gene sequence: CDR1 SGHTA, CDR2 FQGNSA. This CDR3 has 16 amino acids. V is TRBV7-2 and J is TRBJ1-2, with D maybe TRBD1 (6 bases). This TCR came from a person aged 18 to 65 who received the Ad26.COV2.S COVID-19 vaccine or a placebo. This sample comprised peripheral blood, obtained in a trial of Ad26.COV2.S vaccine versus placebo. The CDR3: CASSRGWETGSYGYTF. The CDR3 nucleotides read TGTGCCAGCAGCCGGGGTTGGGAGACAGGCAGCTATGGCTACACCTTC.